Presented here are 10 T cell receptor beta chains from one specimen sequenced in a study of CD8+ T cells in alopecia areata. Extracted RNA was reverse transcribed into cDNA, the sequencing template. Only in-frame clones appear in the TCRdb table, and some are missing; sequencing was by immunoSEQ multiplex PCR. Of 140,000 to 150,000 clones listed, around 47% were seen once; the top ten hold about 6.4%. Sequenced input: CD4+ T cells sorted from blood. The receptor set was obtained from a human donor with alopecia areata.

J is TRBJ2-1 and V is TRBV30, with TRBD2 matching 11 bases. Germline-derived CDR1 and CDR2 are GTSNPN and SVGIG (reference sequence). With 1 base clipped from V and 4 bases from J, the junction kept 12 bases outside the gene matches. The CDR3 has 18 amino acids. The CDR3 sequence is CAWSAGTSGATRYNEQFF. The CDR3 bases are TGTGCCTGGAGTGCCGGGACTAGCGGAGCCACTAGATACAATGAGCAGTTCTTC.

V and J are TRBV30 and TRBJ2-7; tentatively, D is TRBD2 (5 bases). The CDR3 runs 13 residues. Per germline, CDR1 GTSNPN and CDR2 SVGIG (reference sequence). Trimming stripped 0 bases from V and 5 bases from J, with 11 bases between. Written as DNA, the CDR3 is TGTGCCTGGAGTGTATATGAGGGAGACGAGCAGTACTTC. It translates to CAWSVYEGDEQYF.

The chain employs TRBV7-2 and TRBJ2-1, with TRBD2 identical over 7 bases. CDR3 length: 12 amino acids. CDR1 and CDR2 from the germline V gene are SGHTA and FQGNSA. J lost 13 bases, V lost 5 bases, and 8 bases had no gene match. The CDR3: CASSLREVPQFF. The CDR3 DNA is TGTGCCAGCAGCCTCCGGGAGGTCCCCCAGTTCTTC.

The sample holds a few counts of this clone. CDR3 sequence reads: CASSYPEGRGYTF. For the CDR3, the DNA is TGTGCCAGCAGCTACCCGGAAGGGAGAGGCTACACCTTC. This chain joins TRBV7-9 and TRBJ1-2; D ambiguous. CDR1 is SEHNR, CDR2 FQNEAQ, per germline (reference sequence). The CDR3 consists of 13 residues. V lost 4 bases, J lost 8 bases, and 14 bases lay in between.

This sequence joins TRBV6-5 and TRBJ2-7, with D maybe TRBD1 (6 bases). Trimming cost V 2 bases and J 2 bases, with 13 bases left between them. Germline values: CDR1 MNHEY, CDR2 SVGAGI. CDR3 length: 15 residues. The CDR3: CASSYQTGSPYEQYF. The DNA of the CDR3 is TGTGCCAGCAGTTACCAGACAGGTTCACCCTACGAGCAGTACTTC.

J is TRBJ2-1 and V is TRBV19; D might be TRBD2 (5 bases). The V and J ends lost 3 bases and 7 bases respectively, with 19 bases between them. Germline-derived CDR1 and CDR2 are LNHDA and SQIVND (reference sequence). The CDR3 contains 16 residues. CDR3 residues: CASSIRPLEVRNEQFF. As DNA, the CDR3 is TGTGCCAGTAGTATCCGACCCCTGGAGGTTCGGAATGAGCAGTTCTTC.

In its sample, this clone was seen once. This chain connects TRBV7-3 to TRBJ2-5; 7 nucleotides line up with TRBD1. Germline V CDR1 and CDR2: SGHTA, FQGTGA. Germline trimming cut 0 bases from V and 5 bases from J; bases unmatched to any gene: 3. The CDR3 spans 14 residues. In DNA, the CDR3 is TGTGCCAGCAGCTTAACAGGGGGCGCGGAGACCCAGTACTTC. Its translation: CASSLTGGAETQYF. The whole variable domain, remainder taken from reference TRBV7-3 and TRBJ2-5, is GAGVSQTPSNKVTEKGKYVELRCDPISGHTALYWYRQSLGQGPEFLIYFQGTGAADDSGLPNDRFFAVRPEGSVSTLKIQRTERGDSAVYLCASSLTGGAETQYFGPGTRLLVL.

This clone was counted a few times. The chain links TRBV4-1 to TRBJ1-2, with 8 bases aligning to TRBD1. The V gene end was trimmed by 0 bases and the J gene end by 5 bases; junction bases not matched to a gene: 8. Germline V gene data show CDR1 as MGHRA and CDR2 as YSYEKL. The length of the CDR3 is 16 residues. This CDR3 is CASSQDPAGGGYGYTF. CDR3 sequence (DNA): TGCGCCAGCAGCCAAGATCCGGCAGGGGGCGGATATGGCTACACCTTC.

This chain uses TRBV29-1 with TRBJ2-7; D may correspond to TRBD1 or TRBD2 (5 bases each). The CDR3 loop spans 13 amino acids. Germline CDR1 is SQVTM and CDR2 is ANQGSEA. The V gene lost 2 bases and the J gene lost 5 bases, with 13 bases spanning the gap. CDR3 sequence (DNA): TGCAGCGTTGAAACCCAACTGGGGGACGAGCAGTACTTC. It yields the protein CSVETQLGDEQYF.

This chain's CDR3 is CASSYAGTGINEQFF. In DNA form, the CDR3 reads TGTGCCAGCAGTTACGCCGGAACAGGAATTAATGAGCAGTTCTTC. V usage is TRBV6-5 and J usage is TRBJ2-1; tentatively, D is TRBD1 (5 bases). Germline-derived CDR1 and CDR2 are MNHEY and SVGAGI. V was cut by 2 bases and J by 7 bases, with 15 bases left in between. This CDR3 has 15 residues.